A selection of T cell receptor beta chains follows, all from one sample in a study of blood T cell repertoires in COVID-19. Generated by immunoSEQ multiplex PCR, the TCRdb table keeps only in-frame clones and is missing some. The sample includes some 140,000 clones, more than 75% seen only once; the top ten take roughly 9.7%. Sequences were obtained from peripheral blood. These receptors all come from a man in his 60s who had recovered from COVID-19. Each CDR3 is given with its conserved first and last residue. Fields, in order: V gene, J gene, CDR3 length, CDR3 protein.

>TRBV4-3|TRBJ1-2|12
CASSQDRQTYTF
>TRBV6-6|TRBJ1-4|15
CASSSRGTGDEKLFF
>TRBV7-6|TRBJ2-3|14
CASSLRTSTDTQYF
>TRBV2|TRBJ1-2|18
CASIQAQGAGGYVYGYTF
>TRBV12-3/TRBV12-4|TRBJ1-2|12
CASSLGQLDYTF
>TRBV18|TRBJ1-1|13
CASSPADRDIAFF
>TRBV7-3|TRBJ2-1|14
CASSPSQGANEQFF
>TRBV3-1/TRBV3-2|TRBJ2-2|20
CASSQKSGRDTKILTGELFF
>TRBV30|TRBJ1-6|13
CAWSPAGNSPLHF
>TRBV6-1|TRBJ1-2|11
CASSYEAGYTF
>TRBV6-5|TRBJ2-3|12
CASRGQTDTQYF
>TRBV6-5|TRBJ1-1|13
CASRVDRNTEAFF
>TRBV7-9|TRBJ1-2|15
CASSLAQGGVYGYTF
>TRBV19|TRBJ1-5|15
CASSLDRDSNQPQHF
>TRBV6-2/TRBV6-3|TRBJ2-5|17
CASSYSVLAGSQETQYF
>TRBV18|TRBJ1-4|15
CASSLYRDRAEKLFF
>TRBV30|TRBJ1-4|14
CASNFDRPHEKLFF
>TRBV11-2|TRBJ2-2|14
CASSPNRGGGELFF
>TRBV4-3|TRBJ1-2|16
CASSQDRVGRNGGYTF
>TRBV5-5|TRBJ1-6|16
CASSLDNWTGESPLHF
>TRBV5-5|TRBJ2-1|15
CASSFTGEEGNEQFF
>TRBV18|TRBJ2-1|13
CASSLDREVEQFF
>TRBV20-1|TRBJ2-1|11
CSARSGNEQFF
>TRBV7-2|TRBJ2-7|14
CASSLGRVEYEQYF
>TRBV29-1|TRBJ2-5|14
CSVEASGNQETQYF